Listed here are 3 T cell receptor beta chains from one sample, sequenced in a study of CD8 T cells in Susac syndrome. Random hexamers served to reverse transcribe roughly 0.45 to 1 ug RNA. Using its own MiXCR run on the immunoSEQ multiplex PCR reads, TCRdb lists one record per CDR3 protein. The profile shows roughly 140,000 distinct CDR3 sequences, around 95% of them singletons. Sequencing was done on a sample of CD8+ T cells from PBMCs. Receptor source: a human donor with multiple sclerosis.

The chain carries TRBV5-6 and TRBJ2-1, with TRBD2 matching over 8 bases. CDR1 and CDR2 from the germline V gene are SGHDT and YYEEEE. Trimming cost V 4 bases and J 8 bases; bases outside gene matches: 11. The CDR3 spans 15 residues. CDR3 in amino acids: CASSPGGAVFDEQFF. CDR3 coding DNA: TGTGCCAGCAGCCCCGGGGGGGCCGTTTTTGATGAGCAGTTCTTC.

V is TRBV12-3 or TRBV12-4 and J is TRBJ2-7; tentatively, D is TRBD1 or TRBD2 (6 bases each). V gave up 6 bases and J gave up 8 bases, with 11 bases separating them. The CDR3 contains 11 residues. CDR3 nucleotide sequence: TGTGCCAGCAGAACAGGGACTCAGCAGTACTTC. The encoded protein is CASRTGTQQYF.

This chain uses TRBV3-1 with TRBJ2-7, with D perhaps matching TRBD2 (5 bases). There are 15 residues in the CDR3. The V gene's germline CDR1 is LGHDT and CDR2 YNNKEL (reference sequence). V shed 1 base and J shed 1 base, with 11 bases lying between them. Here the CDR3 reads CASSQGTGESYEQYF. The CDR3 DNA sequence: TGTGCCAGCAGCCAAGGGACCGGGGAATCCTACGAGCAGTACTTC.